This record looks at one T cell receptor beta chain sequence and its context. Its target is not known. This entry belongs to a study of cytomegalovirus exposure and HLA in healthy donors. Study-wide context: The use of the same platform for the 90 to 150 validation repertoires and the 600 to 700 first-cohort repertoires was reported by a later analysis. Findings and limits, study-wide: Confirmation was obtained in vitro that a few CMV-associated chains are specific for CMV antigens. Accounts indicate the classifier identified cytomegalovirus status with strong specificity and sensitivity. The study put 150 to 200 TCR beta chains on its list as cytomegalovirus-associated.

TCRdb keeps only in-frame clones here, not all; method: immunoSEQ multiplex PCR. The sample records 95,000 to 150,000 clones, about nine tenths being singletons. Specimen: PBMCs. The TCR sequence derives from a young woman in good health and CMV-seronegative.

CDR3 nucleotide sequence: TGCGCCAGCAGCCAAGTTGCCCCAGGGGTCGGCACTGAAGCTTTCTTT. Translating it yields CASSQVAPGVGTEAFF. The chain couples TRBV4-1 to TRBJ1-1; D possibly corresponds to TRBD1 (6 bases). Germline CDR1 reads MGHRA; CDR2 reads YSYEKL. V was pared by 1 base and J by 4 bases, with 16 bases between. The CDR3 runs 16 residues.